The rows below give T cell receptor beta chains drawn from one sample of a study of blood T cell repertoires in COVID-19. Clones were read by immunoSEQ multiplex PCR, and TCRdb kept only the in-frame ones, dropping some. The table has over 150,000 clones, around 84% seen once. The sample was peripheral blood. The receptors shown here come from a woman aged 80 or over with COVID-19, enrolled during active disease. Both conserved end residues are part of each CDR3. A D gene is named only where the DNA matches it firmly. Clone size is not always given. Where it is, it says once, few, many or a class for expanded clones.

d_gene	v_gene	j_gene	abundance	CDR3aa	CDR3nt
NA	TRBV6-6	TRBJ2-7	NA	CASSYTNPPPSEQYF	TGTGCCAGCAGTTACACAAACCCACCTCCAAGCGAGCAGTACTTC
NA	TRBV4-3	TRBJ2-6	once	CASSQLQISGANVLTF	TGCGCCAGCAGCCAGCTACAGATCTCTGGGGCCAACGTCCTGACTTTC
NA	TRBV27	TRBJ2-7	NA	CASSLSNYRDLVYEQYF	TGTGCCAGCAGTTTATCGAACTACCGGGACTTAGTCTACGAGCAGTACTTC
TRBD2	TRBV3-1/TRBV3-2	TRBJ2-5	NA	CASSTGGGPETQYF	TGTGCCAGCAGCACGGGGGGGGGTCCAGAGACCCAGTACTTC
NA	TRBV27	TRBJ1-2	NA	CASSLSQAYGYTF	TGTGCCAGCAGTTTATCCCAGGCTTATGGCTACACCTTC
TRBD1	TRBV7-2	TRBJ2-7	NA	CASSSGTGGGEQYF	TGTGCCAGCAGCTCCGGGACAGGGGGCGGTGAGCAGTACTTC
NA	TRBV5-5	TRBJ2-3	NA	CASSLGLGGDTQYF	TGTGCCAGCAGCTTGGGCCTCGGAGGGGATACGCAGTATTTT
NA	TRBV12-3/TRBV12-4	TRBJ2-7	NA	CASSAGVYEQYF	TGTGCCAGCAGCGCAGGGGTCTACGAGCAGTACTTC
TRBD1	TRBV15	TRBJ1-2	NA	CATSADRVKNGYTF	TGTGCCACCAGCGCGGACAGGGTTAAGAATGGCTACACCTTC
NA	TRBV7-2	TRBJ2-3	NA	CASKVGRGTDTQYF	TGTGCCAGCAAAGTGGGCCGAGGCACAGATACGCAGTATTTT
NA	TRBV7-3	TRBJ2-1	NA	CASSLNSWGTEQFF	TGTGCCAGCAGCCTCAATTCCTGGGGCACTGAGCAGTTCTTC
NA	TRBV6-5	TRBJ2-3	NA	CASSYSQTDLGAQYF	TGTGCCAGCAGTTACTCGCAAACAGACCTAGGGGCGCAGTATTTT
TRBD1	TRBV7-3	TRBJ2-1	NA	CASSPKGGTGKRSEQFF	TGTGCCAGCAGCCCAAAAGGGGGGACAGGGAAAAGGAGTGAGCAGTTCTTC
NA	TRBV5-6	TRBJ1-4	NA	CASEGPPRREKLFF	TGTGCCAGCGAGGGCCCCCCCCGGCGGGAAAAACTGTTTTTT
TRBD1	TRBV4-1	TRBJ1-3	NA	CASSPSTGPGNTIYF	TGCGCCAGCAGCCCCTCGACAGGGCCTGGAAACACCATATATTTT
NA	TRBV7-3	TRBJ1-1	NA	CASSLTGQPGAEAFF	TGTGCCAGCAGCTTAACGGGTCAACCCGGGGCTGAAGCTTTCTTT
NA	TRBV18	TRBJ2-1	few	CASSPNRASSYNEQFF	TGTGCCAGCTCACCAAACAGGGCTAGCTCCTACAATGAGCAGTTCTTC
NA	TRBV5-1	TRBJ2-7	few	CASSFVGVEQYF	TGCGCCAGCAGCTTTGTAGGGGTGGAGCAGTACTTC